The 17 T cell receptor beta chains below come from one sample, sequenced in a study of PD-1 blockade in classical Hodgkin lymphoma. The time point is: cycle 4 day 1 (C4D1), after less than 7 weeks of nivolumab. Relapse after autologous stem cell transplantation occurred in every patient, and brentuximab vedotin exposure varied. The repertoire was sequenced with immunoSEQ multiplex PCR; TCRdb's copy has only in-frame clones and lacks some. The data contain roughly 90,000 clones, 83% of them singletons. Source: peripheral blood mononuclear cells (PBMCs), taken before the fourth cycle of nivolumab. These receptors were taken from a human donor with classical Hodgkin lymphoma.

This clone was picked up one time. V is TRBV18 and J is TRBJ2-1; the match to TRBD2 covers 7 bases. Trimming took 3 bases from V and 1 from J; bases not matched to a gene: 9. Germline V gene sequence: CDR1 KGHSH, CDR2 LQKENI. The CDR3 covers 17 residues. The CDR3 DNA follows: TGTGCCAGCTCACCCTTAGGCGGGAGTCTTTCCTACAATGAGCAGTTCTTC. Protein: CASSPLGGSLSYNEQFF.

The chain has TRBV25-1 and TRBJ1-1; possible D gene TRBD1, 5 bases. With 2 bases removed from V and 4 bases from J, the gap between germline ends came to 11 bases. This CDR3 region has 14 residues. CDR1 is MGHDK and CDR2 is SYGVNS in the germline V gene. Written as DNA, the CDR3 is TGTGCCAGCAGTGAACAGGGCTGGGGCACTGAAGCTTTCTTT. Protein product: CASSEQGWGTEAFF.

The chain uses TRBV11-3 and TRBJ2-3; 14 bases are shared with TRBD2. The CDR3 contains 18 residues. Trimming took 3 bases from V and 1 from J; bases not matched to a gene: 6. Germline CDR1 and CDR2: SGHNT and YENEEA. CDR3 bases: TGTGCCAGCAGCTTGGGGACTAGCGGGAGAGGTGGCACAGATACGCAGTATTTT. This encodes CASSLGTSGRGGTDTQYF.

The rearrangement joins TRBV15 to TRBJ2-5; TRBD2 agrees at 9 bases. Germline loops: CDR1 LNHNV, CDR2 YYDKDF (reference sequence). With 3 bases clipped from V and 2 bases from J, the junction kept 10 bases outside the gene matches. This CDR3 region has 17 residues. CDR3 amino acids: CATSSGVTSGLQETQYF. DNA of the CDR3: TGTGCCACCAGCAGTGGTGTGACTAGCGGCCTTCAAGAGACCCAGTACTTC.

This clone is a singleton in its sample. The chain combines TRBV5-8 with TRBJ2-3, with 9 nucleotides matching TRBD2. In germline, CDR1 is SGHTS, CDR2 YDEGEE. V gave up 0 bases and J gave up 4 bases; unmatched junction bases: 12. This CDR3 region has 18 residues. The CDR3 loop is CASSLGSGASGTSDTQYF. In DNA form, the CDR3 reads TGTGCCAGCAGCTTGGGGTCGGGGGCTAGCGGGACCTCAGATACGCAGTATTTT.

The V gene is TRBV5-1, the J gene TRBJ2-1; tentative D call: TRBD2 (5 bases). The CDR3 is 15 amino acids. V was cut by 1 base and J by 8 bases, with 16 bases left in between. CDR1 is SGHRS, CDR2 YFSETQ, per germline. CDR3 coding DNA: TGCGCCAGCAGCTTGAGCGGAGGCCGGTTCGATGAGCAGTTCTTC. Its protein is CASSLSGGRFDEQFF.

V gene TRBV19 combines with J gene TRBJ1-2; no clear D gene. Germline CDR1 and CDR2: LNHDA and SQIVND (reference sequence). The V gene lost 8 bases and the J gene lost 4 bases, with 20 bases spanning the gap. This CDR3 comprises 15 residues. CDR3 DNA: TGTGCCAGTGACCCAACTCCCGGGTCCCTCTATGGCTACACCTTC. Its protein is CASDPTPGSLYGYTF.

This rearrangement joins TRBV10-3 to TRBJ2-3, with 12 bases aligning to TRBD2. Germline V gene sequence: CDR1 ENHRY, CDR2 SYGVKD. The CDR3 totals 15 residues. With 4 bases clipped from V and 5 bases from J, the junction kept 4 bases outside the gene matches. This CDR3 reads CAISGLAGDEDTQYF. CDR3 in DNA: TGTGCCATCAGTGGACTAGCGGGAGACGAAGATACGCAGTATTTT.

This chain joins TRBV5-1 and TRBJ2-3, with 10 bases aligning to TRBD2. Germline V gives CDR1 SGHRS, CDR2 YFSETQ. CDR3 length equals 17 residues. The V segment lost 4 bases and the J segment 4 bases; nucleotides outside the gene matches: 12. The CDR3 region is CASSDPASGTSADTQYF. The DNA for the CDR3 is TGCGCCAGCAGCGATCCTGCCTCCGGGACTAGCGCAGATACGCAGTATTTT.

The chain joins TRBV5-5 to TRBJ1-5; D is undetermined. The CDR3 is made up of 16 amino acids. The V end was cut by 0 bases, the J end by 4 bases, with 14 bases between. Germline lookup yields CDR1 SGHKS and CDR2 YYEKEE (reference sequence). CDR3 DNA sequence: TGTGCCAGCAGCTTGGCAGCTGGGGTGCGGAATCAGCCCCAGCATTTT. This sequence encodes CASSLAAGVRNQPQHF.

This sequence joins TRBV19 and TRBJ1-2; 8 bases align to TRBD1. The CDR3 has 13 amino acids. Germline loops: CDR1 LNHDA, CDR2 SQIVND (reference sequence). The V segment lost 6 bases and the J segment 8 bases; nucleotides outside the gene matches: 8. CDR3 nucleotide sequence: TGTGCCAGTAGCGACAGGGGAGTGGGCGGCTACACCTTC. Its translation: CASSDRGVGGYTF.

This clone was seen only once. CDR3: CSVELLAATSTDTQYF. The CDR3 nucleotides are TGCAGCGTTGAACTACTAGCGGCCACTAGCACAGATACGCAGTATTTT. This chain uses TRBV29-1 with TRBJ2-3, with TRBD2 matching 8 bases. The germline V gene encodes CDR1 SQVTM and CDR2 ANQGSEA. The V gene end was trimmed by 2 bases and the J gene end by 0 bases; junction bases not matched to a gene: 7. This CDR3 contains 16 residues.

The chain couples TRBV27 to TRBJ2-2; 7 nucleotides align to TRBD1. Germline V gene sequence: CDR1 MNHEY, CDR2 SMNVEV (reference sequence). J was trimmed by 4 bases and V by 3 bases; bases with no gene match: 5. The CDR3 covers 15 residues. CDR3 sequence (DNA): TGTGCCAGCAGTTTCGGCAGGGGGACCACCGGGGAGCTGTTTTTT. Protein sequence: CASSFGRGTTGELFF.

The chain has TRBV10-3 and TRBJ1-5; 7 bases map to TRBD1. The V segment lost 1 base and the J segment 3 bases; nucleotides outside the gene matches: 3. Germline values: CDR1 ENHRY, CDR2 SYGVKD. This CDR3 spans 15 amino acids. The CDR3 sequence is CAISEFGQANQPQHF. CDR3 DNA sequence: TGTGCCATCAGTGAGTTCGGACAGGCCAATCAGCCCCAGCATTTT.

This chain uses TRBV5-1 with TRBJ2-3; 7 bases match TRBD2. Germline CDR1 and CDR2: SGHRS and YFSETQ. This CDR3 contains 14 residues. Unmatched junction bases numbered 7, after V lost 7 bases and J lost 2 bases. CDR3 nucleotide sequence: TGCGCCAGCCGGCGGGAGTCGAACACAGATACGCAGTATTTT. Protein sequence: CASRRESNTDTQYF.

The DNA for the CDR3 is TGTGCCAGCAGCTTAGCTTCCGGGAGGGGATACAATGAGCAGTTCTTC. It yields the protein CASSLASGRGYNEQFF. The chain has TRBV7-2 and TRBJ2-1; 8 bases fit TRBD2. Germline V CDR1 and CDR2: SGHTA, FQGNSA. The CDR3 length is 16 residues. The V gene end was trimmed by 0 bases and the J gene end by 4 bases; junction bases not matched to a gene: 5.

V gene TRBV7-2 combines with J gene TRBJ1-2; unclear D gene. This CDR3 has 15 residues. Germline CDR1 reads SGHTA; CDR2 reads FQGNSA. V dropped 0 bases and J dropped 4 bases, with 12 bases sitting between them. The CDR3 DNA reads TGTGCCAGCAGCTTAGCTGCGACATCGGGCTATGGCTACACCTTC. It is translated as CASSLAATSGYGYTF.